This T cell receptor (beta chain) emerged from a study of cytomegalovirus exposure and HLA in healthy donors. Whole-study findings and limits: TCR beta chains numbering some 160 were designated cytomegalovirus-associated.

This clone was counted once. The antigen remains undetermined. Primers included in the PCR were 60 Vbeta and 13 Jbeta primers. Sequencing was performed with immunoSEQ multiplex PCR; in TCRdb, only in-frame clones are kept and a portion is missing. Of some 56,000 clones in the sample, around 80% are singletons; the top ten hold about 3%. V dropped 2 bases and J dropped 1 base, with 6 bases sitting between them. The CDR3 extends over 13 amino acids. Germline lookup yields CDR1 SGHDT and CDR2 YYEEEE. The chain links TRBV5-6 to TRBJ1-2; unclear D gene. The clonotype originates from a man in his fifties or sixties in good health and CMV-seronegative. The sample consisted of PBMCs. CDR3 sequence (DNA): TGTGCCAGCAGCTTTGAGGGTAACTATGGCTACACCTTC. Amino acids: CASSFEGNYGYTF.